This is a list of T cell receptor beta chains from one sample in a study of technical replicates of blood from several donors. Profiled with immunoSEQ multiplex PCR; TCRdb holds only in-frame clones, not every one. This sample has under 15,000 clones, with about 94% found just once. Sequencing input: PBMCs. The source is a human donor in good health. Both conserved end residues are part of each CDR3. D genes are given only for firm matches. Clone size is not always given. Where it is, it says once, few, many or a class for expanded clones.

clone_size | j_call | v_call | d_call | cdr3_nt | cdr3_aa
- | TRBJ2-1 | TRBV11-1 | TRBD2 | TGTGCCAGCAGACCGGGGGGTAGCTCCTACAATGAGCAGTTCTTC | CASRPGGSSYNEQFF
once | TRBJ2-1 | TRBV6-4 | TRBD2 | TGTGCCAGCAGTGACGGACTAGCGGAAGGCAATGAGCAGTTCTTC | CASSDGLAEGNEQFF
- | TRBJ1-1 | TRBV5-1 | TRBD1 | TGCGCCAGCAGCTTGTCAGGGGGCACTGAAGCTTTCTTT | CASSLSGGTEAFF
- | TRBJ1-2 | TRBV6-6 | - | TGTGCCAGCAGTGCCAGGGGAGACAACTATGGCTACACCTTC | CASSARGDNYGYTF
- | TRBJ1-1 | TRBV5-1 | TRBD1 | TGCGCCAGCAGCTTCGACAGGGCGCCTGAAGCTTTCTTT | CASSFDRAPEAFF
- | TRBJ1-5 | TRBV28 | TRBD1 | TGTGCCAGCAGTTCCTCACCGGGACAGGACAATCAGCCCCAGCATTTT | CASSSSPGQDNQPQHF
- | TRBJ2-2 | TRBV30 | - | TGTGCCTGGAGCCCCCTCCGAGCGAACACCGGGGAGCTGTTTTTT | CAWSPLRANTGELFF
- | TRBJ2-7 | TRBV2 | TRBD2 | TGTGCCAGCAGAGTGAGAGGGCTAGGACTAGCGGGATGGTACGAGCAGTACTTC | CASRVRGLGLAGWYEQYF
- | TRBJ2-5 | TRBV30 | TRBD2 | TGTGCCTGGAGCGCGCTAGCGGGAGGGAGGGAGACCCAGTACTTC | CAWSALAGGRETQYF
- | TRBJ2-3 | TRBV5-1 | - | TGCGCCAGCAGCATTCAGACAGCTTACACAGATACGCAGTATTTT | CASSIQTAYTDTQYF
- | TRBJ2-2 | TRBV19 | - | TGTGCCAGTAGGACTAGACCAAACACCGGGGAGCTGTTTTTT | CASRTRPNTGELFF
- | TRBJ2-2 | TRBV6-5 | - | TGTGCCAGCAGTTACGGGCAAGCTGGGGAGCTGTTTTTT | CASSYGQAGELFF
- | TRBJ1-5 | TRBV5-1 | - | TGCGCCAGCAGCTTGTTGGGGGGGAGTCAGCCCCAGCATTTT | CASSLLGGSQPQHF
- | TRBJ1-3 | TRBV9 | TRBD1 | TGTGCCAGCAGCGTGGACAGGGCGGCAGACACCATATATTTT | CASSVDRAADTIYF
- | TRBJ1-2 | TRBV19 | TRBD1 | TGTGCCAGTAGCCCGGGACAGGCGCCCTATGGCTACACCTTC | CASSPGQAPYGYTF
- | TRBJ2-1 | TRBV5-1 | - | TGCGCCAGCAGCCCTGGCGGTTTTAGGACTACCTCACACGCCAATGAGCAGTTCTTC | CASSPGGFRTTSHANEQFF
- | TRBJ1-5 | TRBV6-1 | - | TGTGCCAGCAGTGCCCTGGAGGGTTTTCAGCCCCAGCATTTT | CASSALEGFQPQHF
- | TRBJ2-2 | TRBV5-4 | - | TGTGCCAGCAGCCCGGGGGCTAGCGGGAACACCGGGGAGCTGTTTTTT | CASSPGASGNTGELFF
once | TRBJ1-2 | TRBV6-5 | - | TGTGCCAGCAGTGCAGGGTCGGGCTACACCTTC | CASSAGSGYTF
- | TRBJ2-3 | TRBV30 | - | TGTGCCTGGAGTCGGGACTCCTCCACAGATACGCAGTATTTT | CAWSRDSSTDTQYF
- | TRBJ2-7 | TRBV10-1 | TRBD2 | TGCGCCAGCAGTGCGGGAGGGCCCTACGAGCAGTACTTC | CASSAGGPYEQYF
once | TRBJ1-2 | TRBV28 | - | TGTGCCAGCAGTCTCGGTGAGGGGCGGGGTAACTATGGCTACACCTTC | CASSLGEGRGNYGYTF
- | TRBJ2-1 | TRBV5-1 | - | TGCGCCAGCAGCTTGGGACTAGACGGTAATGAGCAGTTCTTC | CASSLGLDGNEQFF
- | TRBJ2-5 | TRBV27 | - | TGTGCCAGCAGTTTCGGTGGGAGTGGAGAGACCCAGTACTTC | CASSFGGSGETQYF
- | TRBJ2-1 | TRBV7-7 | TRBD2 | TGTGCCAGCAGCTTAGGGGGGACTAGCTTTGGTGAGCAGTTCTTC | CASSLGGTSFGEQFF
- | TRBJ1-2 | TRBV27 | - | TGTGCCAGCAGTTTCACAGGGATCCCGAGCTATGGCTACACCTTC | CASSFTGIPSYGYTF
- | TRBJ2-1 | TRBV2 | TRBD1 | TGTGCCAGCAGTTCAGAAGGACAGGCCTATGAGCAGTTCTTC | CASSSEGQAYEQFF
few | TRBJ1-3 | TRBV5-6 | - | TGTGCCAGCAGCCTTTTAAACACCATATATTTT | CASSLLNTIYF
- | TRBJ1-1 | TRBV5-1 | TRBD1 | TGCGCCAGCAGCTTGGCCGACAGGGCCATTGATGAAGCTTTCTTT | CASSLADRAIDEAFF
- | TRBJ2-1 | TRBV6-1 | - | TGTGCCAGCAGTGAAGGCCAGGCGATAAGGTCCTACAATGAGCAGTTCTTC | CASSEGQAIRSYNEQFF